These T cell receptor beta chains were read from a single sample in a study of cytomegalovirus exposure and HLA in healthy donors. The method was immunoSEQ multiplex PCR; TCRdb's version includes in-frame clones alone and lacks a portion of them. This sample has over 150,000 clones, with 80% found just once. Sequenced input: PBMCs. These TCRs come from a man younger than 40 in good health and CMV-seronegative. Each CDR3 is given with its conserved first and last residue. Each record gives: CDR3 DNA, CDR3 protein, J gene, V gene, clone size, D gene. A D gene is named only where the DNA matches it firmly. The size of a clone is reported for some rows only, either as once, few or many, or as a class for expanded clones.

TGTGCCAGCAGCTTAGATTTTAGCGGGGGGTCTAACACCGGGGAGCTGTTTTTT | CASSLDFSGGSNTGELFF | TRBJ2-2 | TRBV11-2 | . | TRBD2
TGTGCCAGCAGGGGTGGCGGGGTCCAAGAGACCCAGTACTTC | CASRGGGVQETQYF | TRBJ2-5 | TRBV28 | . | .
TGTGCCAGCAGTTTATCGCTAGCGGGAGAAGATACGCAGTATTTT | CASSLSLAGEDTQYF | TRBJ2-3 | TRBV28 | few | TRBD2
TGTGCCAGCAGTGAACAAATGGGACTAGATAATGGTGAGCAGTTCTTC | CASSEQMGLDNGEQFF | TRBJ2-1 | TRBV25-1 | . | TRBD2
TGTGCCAGCAGCCAAGTAGGGGCCTGGTACAATGAGCAGTTCTTC | CASSQVGAWYNEQFF | TRBJ2-1 | TRBV14 | . | .
TGTGCCAGCAGTTCCCAGGGGGGCGGAAACACTGAAGCTTTCTTT | CASSSQGGGNTEAFF | TRBJ1-1 | TRBV28 | . | TRBD1
TGTGCCAGCAGCTTCGGACGGGAGGAGTACAATGAGCAGTTCTTC | CASSFGREEYNEQFF | TRBJ2-1 | TRBV11-2 | few | TRBD2
TGCGCCAGCAGTGAACTTGACAGGGGGCGCACTGGGGCCAACGTCCTGACTTTC | CASSELDRGRTGANVLTF | TRBJ2-6 | TRBV10-1 | . | TRBD1
TGTGCCTGGGCTAGCGGCCGCGGGCTCGAGCAGTACTTC | CAWASGRGLEQYF | TRBJ2-7 | TRBV30 | . | TRBD2
TGCAGCGTTGAAGATCGTCAGGGCAAGACTGAAGCTTTCTTT | CSVEDRQGKTEAFF | TRBJ1-1 | TRBV29-1 | . | .
TGTGCCAGCAGTGAACGCTTCCGGGGGACTCCGCTCGATCAGCCCCAGCATTTT | CASSERFRGTPLDQPQHF | TRBJ1-5 | TRBV6-1 | . | .
TGTGCCAGCAGTTACTCGGGCAGGGGTCTCTCCTACGAGCAGTACTTC | CASSYSGRGLSYEQYF | TRBJ2-7 | TRBV6-5 | . | .
TGTGCCATCAGTGAGTCTTGGAATAGCCTTGAGCAGTTCTTC | CAISESWNSLEQFF | TRBJ2-1 | TRBV10-3 | . | .
TGTGCCAGCAGTTCCCACCCCCAGGGAGGCTCCTACGAGCAGTACTTC | CASSSHPQGGSYEQYF | TRBJ2-7 | TRBV6-5 | few | .
TGTGCCAGCAGTTTGAGGAAGGGGTGGGCCTACGAGCAGTACTTC | CASSLRKGWAYEQYF | TRBJ2-7 | TRBV28 | . | .
TGTGCCAGTGGGCCCCCCTATAGCAATCAGCCCCAGCATTTT | CASGPPYSNQPQHF | TRBJ1-5 | TRBV7-9 | . | .
TGCGCCAGCAGCCAAGATAGCATCTCCTACGAGCAGTACTTC | CASSQDSISYEQYF | TRBJ2-7 | TRBV4-3 | few | .
TGTGCCAGCAGTTACATCTTCGGGGAAGGTCAGCCCCAGCATTTT | CASSYIFGEGQPQHF | TRBJ1-5 | TRBV6-6 | once | .
TGCGCCAGCAGCCTCCAGGCAGGGTCCAATGAGCAGTTCTTC | CASSLQAGSNEQFF | TRBJ2-1 | TRBV5-1 | . | .
TGTGCCAGCAGTTTCCTGGGGCCCGGCACAGATACGCAGTATTTT | CASSFLGPGTDTQYF | TRBJ2-3 | TRBV27 | . | .
TGTGCCAGCAGTTTATTCCGGACACCGAACACTGAAGCTTTCTTT | CASSLFRTPNTEAFF | TRBJ1-1 | TRBV28 | . | .
TGTGCCAGCAGCTTAGTGATGGACAGGCACAATTCACCCCTCCACTTT | CASSLVMDRHNSPLHF | TRBJ1-6 | TRBV7-6 | once | TRBD1
TGTGCCAGCTCCCCCCGAGGCGGGGGGCGGGAGACCCAGTACTTC | CASSPRGGGRETQYF | TRBJ2-5 | TRBV18 | . | TRBD2
TGCGCCAGCACTAAGCACGGTCAGGGGTTTAACACTGAGGCTTTCTTT | CASTKHGQGFNTEAFF | TRBJ1-1 | TRBV5-1 | . | .
TGTGCCAGCAGTATAGGGGGCTCCTACGAGCAGTACTTC | CASSIGGSYEQYF | TRBJ2-7 | TRBV6-5 | . | .
TGTGCCTGGTCCCCTCCGGGGGTCGTGAACTATGGCTACACCTTC | CAWSPPGVVNYGYTF | TRBJ1-2 | TRBV30 | once | .
TGTGCCAGCAGCCACGGACGGGGGGGTGGCTACGAGCAGTACTTC | CASSHGRGGGYEQYF | TRBJ2-7 | TRBV6-5 | . | TRBD2
TGCGCCAGCAGCTTGGTGGGGACAGACTCTGGAAACACCATATATTTT | CASSLVGTDSGNTIYF | TRBJ1-3 | TRBV5-1 | . | TRBD1
TGCGCCAGCAGCCAAGTGCGGACAGGGGCCCCTGAAGCTTTCTTT | CASSQVRTGAPEAFF | TRBJ1-1 | TRBV4-3 | . | TRBD1
TGTGCCAGCAGCTTGAGGGGGTCCGGGGAGCTGTTTTTT | CASSLRGSGELFF | TRBJ2-2 | TRBV5-6 | . | .
TGCGCCAGCAGCTTGGCTGTGGGAGACAGGGAATTCTACGAGCAGTACTTC | CASSLAVGDREFYEQYF | TRBJ2-7 | TRBV5-1 | . | TRBD1
TGTGCCAGCAGCCCTGACGGGTATCAGCCCCAGCATTTT | CASSPDGYQPQHF | TRBJ1-5 | TRBV6-5 | . | .
TGTGCCTGGAGGGTAGGGGGAGCTGAAGGCTACACCTTC | CAWRVGGAEGYTF | TRBJ1-2 | TRBV30 | . | .
TGTGCCTGGAACAGGCTCACTGAAGCTTTCTTT | CAWNRLTEAFF | TRBJ1-1 | TRBV30 | . | .
TGTGCCGGAAGACAGGGGGGATATCAGCCCCAGCATTTT | CAGRQGGYQPQHF | TRBJ1-5 | TRBV4-2 | few | TRBD1
TGCGCCAGCAGCTTGGATCCCGACGGACTAGCGGAACATTACAATGAGCAGTTCTTC | CASSLDPDGLAEHYNEQFF | TRBJ2-1 | TRBV5-1 | . | TRBD2
TGTGCCAGTCAGGGAGAGGGAGGAATCGCCGGGGAGCTGTTTTTT | CASQGEGGIAGELFF | TRBJ2-2 | TRBV7-8 | . | .
TGTGCCAGCAGCGTAGGTACAGGGGGCGGGCTTCATGGGGATGAGCAGTTCTTC | CASSVGTGGGLHGDEQFF | TRBJ2-1 | TRBV9 | . | TRBD1
TGTGCCAGCAGCGCCCCTAGGGGGTCAACTAATGAAAAACTGTTTTTT | CASSAPRGSTNEKLFF | TRBJ1-4 | TRBV7-9 | . | .
TGTGCCAGCAGCGTTGGCGGGACTAGCGGGATCTACGAGCAGTACTTC | CASSVGGTSGIYEQYF | TRBJ2-7 | TRBV9 | . | TRBD2
TGTGCCAGCAGCTCAGGCTTTGGACAGGGCCGAGGTAATGGCTACACCTTC | CASSSGFGQGRGNGYTF | TRBJ1-2 | TRBV11-2 | . | TRBD1
TGTGCCTGGAGTGTACTCTCTGGAAACACCATATATTTT | CAWSVLSGNTIYF | TRBJ1-3 | TRBV30 | . | .
TGTGCCAGCAGCTCGTGGAGAATGGCCTCCTACGAGCAGTACTTC | CASSSWRMASYEQYF | TRBJ2-7 | TRBV7-9 | . | .
TGCGCCAGCAGCTTTGGACAGCAGAGAAATGAGCAGTTCTTC | CASSFGQQRNEQFF | TRBJ2-1 | TRBV5-1 | . | .
TGTGCCAGCAGCAAACAGGTTCCATACAATGAGCAGTTCTTC | CASSKQVPYNEQFF | TRBJ2-1 | TRBV9 | . | .
TGTGCCAGCTCGCGAGGGTTTTTCTACAATGAGCAGTTCTTC | CASSRGFFYNEQFF | TRBJ2-1 | TRBV2 | . | .
TGTGCCAGTCTCCGGGGAGGACCCTACACAGATACGCAGTATTTT | CASLRGGPYTDTQYF | TRBJ2-3 | TRBV28 | . | .
TGTGCCAGCTCACCCGGGACAGGGGAACCAACTAATGAAAAACTGTTTTTT | CASSPGTGEPTNEKLFF | TRBJ1-4 | TRBV18 | . | TRBD1
TGTGCCAGCAACGAGCGGCGACCCGGGCGAACAATCTGGGAGCTGTTTTTT | CASNERRPGRTIWELFF | TRBJ2-2 | TRBV2 | . | .
TGCGCCAGCAGCGTGACAGGGGAATGGGCTGAAGCTTTCTTT | CASSVTGEWAEAFF | TRBJ1-1 | TRBV5-1 | . | TRBD1
TGTGCCAGCAGAAGTGGACAGGGCGTGGATGAGCAGTTCTTC | CASRSGQGVDEQFF | TRBJ2-1 | TRBV27 | . | TRBD1
TGTGCCAGCAGCTTAGTTAGCAGTGTTAACGAGCAGTACTTC | CASSLVSSVNEQYF | TRBJ2-7 | TRBV7-8 | . | .
TGTGCCAGCAGCAACCAGGGGGCTGGGGCCAACGTCCTGACTTTC | CASSNQGAGANVLTF | TRBJ2-6 | TRBV27 | . | TRBD1
TGCGCCAGCAGCTTAGAAGGGGCCGGTTACGAGCAGTACTTC | CASSLEGAGYEQYF | TRBJ2-7 | TRBV5-1 | once | .